The following is a TCR beta chain sequence with its context. As yet, its antigen is unknown. The data are from a study of T cells after yellow fever vaccination. Study-wide results and caveats: A weaker but faster secondary response was observed, peaking on day 5 versus 15.

The length of the CDR3 is 14 residues. The germline CDR1 and CDR2 sequences are MNHNS and SASEGT. V lost 10 bases to trimming and J lost 6 bases; unmatched junction nucleotides: 6. One entry per CDR3 protein, called by TCRdb with MiXCR from the 5' RACE reads. The sample contains around 350,000 distinct CDR3 sequences, around 6.5% of which appear only once. The TCR comes from a man younger than 40 who received the YFV17D yellow fever vaccine. The genes are TRBV6-1 and TRBJ2-1, with 13 bases that match TRBD2. The specimen was PBMCs, collected 5 days after the yellow fever booster vaccination. The CDR3 reads CATAGLAGLNEQFF. The CDR3 DNA follows: TGTGCCACCGCGGGACTAGCGGGACTCAATGAGCAGTTCTTC.